The present T cell receptor beta chain was sequenced within a study of blood T cell repertoires in COVID-19. Study background: The study drew acute and convalescent COVID-19 samples from the United States, Italy and Spain. T cells, B-cell-depleted T cells, or PBMCs provided the cDNA or gDNA that served as material.

Per the original data handling: For nucleated cells, counts were estimated from reference gene primer amplification. The protocol was immunoSEQ multiplex PCR, while the TCRdb copy is restricted to in-frame clones and leaves out a portion. The DNA gave D and trimming, while V, J and clone size come from that table. Of some 200,000 clones in the sample, approximately 84% were seen once. Germline values: CDR1 MNHEY, CDR2 SVGAGI. The V and J ends lost 8 bases and 0 bases respectively, with 11 bases between them. The length of the CDR3 is 14 residues. V gene TRBV6-5 combines with J gene TRBJ1-5; D call uncertain. The specimen was peripheral blood. The TCR comes from a woman in her fifties or sixties with active or convalescent COVID-19. The CDR3, as DNA: TGTGCCAGCCGAGGAGGTTATAGCAATCAGCCCCAGCATTTT. As protein: CASRGGYSNQPQHF.